This record concerns one T cell receptor beta chain sequence. The data stem from a study of cytomegalovirus exposure and HLA in healthy donors. Turning to the study itself: Genotyping of hundreds of donors showed that 80% to 90% belonged to the Caucasian-associated ancestry cluster.

Primers included in the PCR were 60 Vbeta and 13 Jbeta primers. Profiled with immunoSEQ multiplex PCR; TCRdb holds only in-frame clones, not every one. The table lists over 120,000 clones. The V gene's germline CDR1 is SGHRS and CDR2 YFSETQ. Trimming removed 4 bases at V and 1 base at J, with 11 bases between. The CDR3 is 14 amino acids. This sequence joins TRBV5-1 and TRBJ2-5; D not certain. The receptor was isolated from a male donor in good health and CMV-seronegative. The source material was PBMCs. CDR3 sequence: CASSDRVTQETQYF. The CDR3 region has the DNA TGCGCCAGCAGCGATCGGGTCACCCAAGAGACCCAGTACTTC.